This TCR beta chain comes out of a study of T cell repertoires in cytomegalovirus infection (dated by TCRdb to the late 2010s). Study-wide context: Peptide stimulations targeted recently identified HLA-C-restricted CMV epitopes, whose presentation resists viral immunomodulation, together with well-studied HLA-B-restricted epitopes. The HLA type of each donor mattered for the analysis, because public TCR beta signatures pointed to carriage of CMV infection along with the matching HLA type. Findings and caveats that apply to the study as a whole: Carriers of CMV infection plus the relevant HLA type were discriminated by the cumulative frequency of public TCR beta family members in the study cohort and in an independent roughly 400-donor cohort. The ex vivo response was dominated by HLA-C-restricted CMV-specific TCR beta clonotypes, which also provided the single most frequent clonotype in two of eight donors.

The junction carries 13 bases between V and J, which are trimmed by 5 bases and 2 bases respectively. Measured from the cysteine to the phenylalanine, the CDR3 is 14 residues long. The DNA shown is the 42-base CDR3, in frame from base 1. CDR1 is given as SEHNR and CDR2 as FQNEAQ, both from the germline V gene (reference sequence). On this clonotype itself: It lacks a known antigen. No qualities accompany the bases; no much larger clone lies one base away.

This specimen's treatment or condition label, per the study, means: in vitro stimulation with specific CMV peptide epitopes to enrich CMV-specific T cells. Sequenced using an Illumina HiSeq 1500. Starting from the raw public reads, TCRdb applied fastp trimming at Q25, assembled clones with MiXCR and retained in-frame beta chains. Here each entry gathers all rows of one CDR3 protein and keeps the most common genes and DNA. The sample records roughly 310,000 distinct CDR3 sequences, about 28% of which are singletons. The ten largest clones add up to roughly 20% of the sample. The chain is encoded by TRBV7-9 joined to TRBJ2-7; no D gene can be assigned with confidence. The input for sequencing was cultured PBMCs, taken from culture after CMV antigen stimulation. This TCR derives from a human donor in good health (CMV status not recorded). Some clones in this sample may be carry-over from other donors' samples. The bases read TGTGCCAGCAGCCCCTTGACGGTGCCCTACGAGCAGTACTTC. It is translated as CASSPLTVPYEQYF.